This T cell receptor (beta chain) was sequenced in a study of cytomegalovirus exposure and HLA in healthy donors. Study context: Tens of millions of unique TCRs from HLA-typed donors were held in an early data release. Study outcomes and limitations: In a later analysis, CMV-associated beta chains were mostly HLA-associated, it appeared.

A multiplex PCR was run with 60 Vbeta primers and 13 Jbeta primers. The method was immunoSEQ multiplex PCR; TCRdb's version includes in-frame clones alone and lacks a portion of them. The repertoire holds roughly 100,000 clones, with 78% as singletons. With 2 bases removed from V and 1 base from J, the gap between germline ends came to 8 bases. Germline V gives CDR1 MRHNA, CDR2 SNTAGT. CDR3 size: 14 residues. With regard to this clone: As yet, its antigen is unknown.

The V call is TRBV6-4, the J call TRBJ1-2; tentatively, D is TRBD1 (6 bases). This TCR was recovered from a man younger than 45 in good health and CMV-seronegative. Sample: PBMCs. The CDR3 region has the DNA TGTGCCAGCAGTGACACAGGGATTAACTATGGCTACACCTTC. This translates into CASSDTGINYGYTF.